What follows are 7 T cell receptor beta chains derived from one specimen sequenced in a study of T cells after yellow fever vaccination. TCRdb called the 5' RACE reads again in MiXCR, with one record for every CDR3 protein. The table includes about 160,000 distinct CDR3 sequences, more than 5.5% detected once. This sample comprised CD4+ T cells sorted from PBMCs, obtained 4 to 6 days after the first yellow fever vaccination. These receptors originate from a young man who received the YFV17D yellow fever vaccine.

This chain's CDR3 is CASSLLGGAGVAYGYTF. The CDR3 coding sequence is TGTGCCAGCAGCTTGTTAGGGGGGGCAGGGGTCGCCTATGGCTACACCTTC. The V gene is TRBV5-4, the J gene TRBJ1-2; tentatively, D is TRBD1 (6 bases). Germline CDR1 is SGHNT and CDR2 is YYREEE (reference sequence). The V end lost 1 base, the J end lost 4 bases, and 20 bases lay between the germline ends. The CDR3 runs to 17 residues.

There are many counts of this clonotype. The chain links TRBV15 to TRBJ2-7; no clear D. Germline-derived CDR1 and CDR2 are LNHNV and YYDKDF (reference sequence). The CDR3 sequence is 13 residues long. V was clipped by 0 bases and J by 2 bases, with 5 bases between them. The CDR3, as DNA: TGTGCCACCAGCAGAGATTCAGCCTACGAGCAGTACGTC. Amino acid sequence: CATSRDSAYEQYV.

Ten or more counts support this clonotype. The CDR3 loop is CASRLGRYNEQFF. Written as DNA, the CDR3 is TGTGCCAGCAGACTCGGGCGGTACAATGAGCAGTTCTTC. This chain links TRBV28 with TRBJ2-1, with no clear D. V lost 6 bases, J lost 4 bases, and 10 bases lay in between. CDR3 size: 13 residues. The germline V gene has CDR1 MDHEN and CDR2 SYDVKM. Full variable domain (missing parts from reference TRBV28 and TRBJ2-1): DVKVTQSSRYLVKRTGEKVFLECVQDMDHENMFWYRQDPGLGLRLIYFSYDVKMKEKGDIPEGYSVSREKKERFSLILESASTNQTSMYLCASRLGRYNEQFFGPGTRLTVL.

This clonotype was seen ten or more times. V usage is TRBV7-3 and J usage is TRBJ2-3, with TRBD1 matching 8 bases. This CDR3 has 15 amino acids. Germline lookup yields CDR1 SGHTA and CDR2 FQGTGA. The ends lost 4 bases at V and 4 bases at J; junction bases unmatched: 7. Here the CDR3 reads CASSWQGASADTQYF. The CDR3 nucleotides are TGTGCCAGCAGCTGGCAGGGGGCTAGTGCAGATACGCAGTATTTT.

The chain carries TRBV9 and TRBJ2-1; the match to TRBD2 covers 10 bases. CDR3 length: 15 residues. The V and J ends lost 4 bases and 3 bases, in that order; junction bases with no gene match: 4. Germline CDR1 is SGDLS and CDR2 is YYNGEE. The CDR3 region is CASSLSGGVYNEQFF. The CDR3 DNA is TGTGCCAGCAGCCTAAGCGGGGGGGTCTACAATGAGCAGTTCTTC. The whole variable domain, remainder taken from reference TRBV9 and TRBJ2-1, is DSGVTQTPKHLITATGQRVTLRCSPRSGDLSVYWYQQSLDQGLQFLIQYYNGEERAKGNILERFSAQQFPDLHSELNLSSLELGDSALYFCASSLSGGVYNEQFFGPGTRLTVL.

The J gene is TRBJ2-5, the V gene TRBV19; 11 bases are shared with TRBD2. The junction had 2 bases not matched to a gene; V was cut back by 3 bases and J by 2 bases. This CDR3 is built from 15 residues. Germline values: CDR1 LNHDA, CDR2 SQIVND (reference sequence). The CDR3 loop is CASSISGGGQETQYF. The CDR3 coding sequence is TGTGCCAGTAGTATTAGCGGGGGGGGACAAGAGACCCAGTACTTC.

This clonotype has at least ten counts. The chain recombines TRBV5-5 with TRBJ1-1, with D possibly matching TRBD1 (6 bases). There are 15 residues in the CDR3. Germline lookup yields CDR1 SGHKS and CDR2 YYEKEE (reference sequence). V was pared by 3 bases and J by 0 bases, with 12 bases between. CDR3 in amino acids: CASSSRQAMNTEAFF. In DNA, the CDR3 is TGTGCCAGCAGCTCCCGACAGGCAATGAACACTGAAGCTTTCTTT.